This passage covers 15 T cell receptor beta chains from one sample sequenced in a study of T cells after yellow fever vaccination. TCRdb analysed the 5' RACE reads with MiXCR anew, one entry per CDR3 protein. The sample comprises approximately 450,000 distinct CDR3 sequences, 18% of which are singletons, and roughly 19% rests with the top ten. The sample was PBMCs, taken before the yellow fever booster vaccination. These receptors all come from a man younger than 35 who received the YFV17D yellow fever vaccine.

CDR3 region: CASSPLSRDRVYGYTF. DNA of the CDR3: TGTGCCAGCAGCCCCCTTTCCCGGGACAGGGTGTATGGCTACACCTTC. The rearrangement uses TRBV9 and TRBJ1-2; TRBD1 agrees at 9 bases. Per the germline V gene, CDR1 is SGDLS and CDR2 is YYNGEE. Trimming cost V 4 bases and J 5 bases; bases outside gene matches: 12. The CDR3 extends over 16 amino acids.

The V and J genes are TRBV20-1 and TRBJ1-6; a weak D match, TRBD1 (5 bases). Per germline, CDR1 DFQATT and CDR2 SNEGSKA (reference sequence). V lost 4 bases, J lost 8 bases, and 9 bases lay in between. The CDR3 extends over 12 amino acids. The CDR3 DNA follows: TGCAGTGCTAAAGGGGTCGATTCACCCCTCCACTTT. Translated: CSAKGVDSPLHF.

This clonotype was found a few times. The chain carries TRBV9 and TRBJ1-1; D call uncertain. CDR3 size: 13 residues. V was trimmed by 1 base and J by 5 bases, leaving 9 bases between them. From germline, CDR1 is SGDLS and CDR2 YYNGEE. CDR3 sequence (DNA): TGTGCCAGCAGCGTACATGCGGGAACTGAAGCTTTCTTT. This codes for CASSVHAGTEAFF.

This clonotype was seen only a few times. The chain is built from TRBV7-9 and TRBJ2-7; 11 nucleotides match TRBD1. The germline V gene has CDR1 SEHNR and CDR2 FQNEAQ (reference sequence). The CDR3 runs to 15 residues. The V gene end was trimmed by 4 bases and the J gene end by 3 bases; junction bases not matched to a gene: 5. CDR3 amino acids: CASSSGQGANYEQYF. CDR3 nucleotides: TGTGCCAGCAGCTCCGGACAGGGGGCTAACTACGAGCAGTACTTC.

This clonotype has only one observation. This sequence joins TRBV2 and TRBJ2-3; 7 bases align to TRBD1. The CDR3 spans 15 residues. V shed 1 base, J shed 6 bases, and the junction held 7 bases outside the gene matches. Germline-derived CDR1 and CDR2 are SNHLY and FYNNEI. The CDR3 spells CASSEEGARMDTQYF. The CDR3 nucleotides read TGTGCCAGCAGTGAAGAGGGGGCCAGAATGGATACGCAGTATTTT.

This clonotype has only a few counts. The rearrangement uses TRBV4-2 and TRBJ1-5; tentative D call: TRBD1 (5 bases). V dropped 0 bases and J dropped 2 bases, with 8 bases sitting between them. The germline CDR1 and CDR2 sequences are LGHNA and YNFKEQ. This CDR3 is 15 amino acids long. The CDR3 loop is CASSQEGTGNQPQHF. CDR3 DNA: TGTGCCAGCAGCCAAGAGGGGACCGGCAATCAGCCCCAGCATTTT.

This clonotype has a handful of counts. The CDR3 region is CSVEVSPGHEQYF. CDR3 in DNA: TGCAGCGTCGAGGTATCCCCGGGCCACGAGCAGTACTTC. The rearrangement joins TRBV29-1 to TRBJ2-7, with unresolved D. The ends were cut back, 6 bases at V and 5 bases at J, with 17 bases in the middle. CDR1 is SQVTM, CDR2 ANQGSEA, per germline. This CDR3 contains 13 residues.

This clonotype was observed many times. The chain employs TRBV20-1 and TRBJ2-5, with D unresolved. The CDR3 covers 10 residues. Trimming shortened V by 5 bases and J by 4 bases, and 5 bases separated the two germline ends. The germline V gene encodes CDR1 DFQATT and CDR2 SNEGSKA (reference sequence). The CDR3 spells CSAWRETQYF. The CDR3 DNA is TGCAGTGCTTGGCGAGAGACCCAGTACTTC.

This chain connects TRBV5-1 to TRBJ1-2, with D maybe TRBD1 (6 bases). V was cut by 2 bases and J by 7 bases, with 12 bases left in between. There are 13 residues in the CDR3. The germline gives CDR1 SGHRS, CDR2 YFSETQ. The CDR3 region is CASSFEGESGYTF. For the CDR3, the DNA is TGCGCCAGCAGCTTCGAGGGGGAGTCTGGCTACACCTTC.

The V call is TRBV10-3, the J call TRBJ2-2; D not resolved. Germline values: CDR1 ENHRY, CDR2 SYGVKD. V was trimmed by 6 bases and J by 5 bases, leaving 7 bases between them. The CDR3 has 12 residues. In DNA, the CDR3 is TGTGCCATCAGAGCTAGTACCGGGGAGCTGTTTTTT. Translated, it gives CAIRASTGELFF.

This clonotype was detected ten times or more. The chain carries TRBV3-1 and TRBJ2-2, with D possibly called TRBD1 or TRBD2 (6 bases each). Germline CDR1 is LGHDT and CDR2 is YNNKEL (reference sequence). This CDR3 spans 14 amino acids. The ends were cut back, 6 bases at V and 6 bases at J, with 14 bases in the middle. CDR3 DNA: TGTGCCAGCAGTCGGACGGGGGCGGCCGGGGAGCTGTTTTTT. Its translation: CASSRTGAAGELFF.

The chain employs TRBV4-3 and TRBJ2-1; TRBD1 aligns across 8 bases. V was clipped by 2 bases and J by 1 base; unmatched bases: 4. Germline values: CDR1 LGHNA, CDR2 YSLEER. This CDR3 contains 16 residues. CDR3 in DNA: TGCGCCAGCAGCCAATTCCGGGACAGGTCCTACAATGAGCAGTTCTTC. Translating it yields CASSQFRDRSYNEQFF.

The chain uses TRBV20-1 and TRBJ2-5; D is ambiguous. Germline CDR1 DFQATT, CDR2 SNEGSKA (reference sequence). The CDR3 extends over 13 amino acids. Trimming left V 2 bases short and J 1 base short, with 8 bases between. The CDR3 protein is CSARSDLQETQYF. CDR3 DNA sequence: TGCAGTGCTAGATCGGACCTCCAAGAGACCCAGTACTTC.

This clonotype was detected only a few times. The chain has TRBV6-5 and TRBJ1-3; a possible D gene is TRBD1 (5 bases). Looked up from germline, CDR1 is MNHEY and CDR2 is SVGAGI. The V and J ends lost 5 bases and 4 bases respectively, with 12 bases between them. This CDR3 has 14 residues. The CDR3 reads CASSAGTAGNTIYF. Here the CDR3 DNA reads TGTGCCAGCAGTGCAGGGACTGCCGGAAACACCATATATTTT.

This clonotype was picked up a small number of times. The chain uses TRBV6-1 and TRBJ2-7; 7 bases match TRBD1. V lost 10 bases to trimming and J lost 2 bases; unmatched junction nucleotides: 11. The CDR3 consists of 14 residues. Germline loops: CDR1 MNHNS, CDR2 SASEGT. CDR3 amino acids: CAIQDRFFPYEQYV. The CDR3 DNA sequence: TGTGCCATCCAGGACAGGTTTTTTCCCTACGAGCAGTACGTC.